This passage covers 27 T cell receptor beta chains from one sample sequenced in a study of T cell responses to AZD1222 COVID-19 vaccine. Sequencing was performed with immunoSEQ multiplex PCR; in TCRdb, only in-frame clones are kept and a portion is missing. This table has over 120,000 clones, approximately 90% appearing once. The source was peripheral blood, collected on day 0 of AZD1222 vaccination. Every receptor here comes from an adult in good health.

The rearrangement uses TRBV7-2 and TRBJ1-1; unclear D gene. The ends were cut back, 4 bases at V and 0 bases at J, with 9 bases in the middle. The germline gives CDR1 SGHTA, CDR2 FQGNSA. The CDR3 is 14 residues long. CDR3 in amino acids: CASSSSGMNTEAFF. The DNA for the CDR3 is TGTGCCAGCAGCTCATCGGGGATGAACACTGAAGCTTTCTTT.

V usage is TRBV16 and J usage is TRBJ1-1; D is uncertain. Germline V gene data show CDR1 as KGHSY and CDR2 as FQNENV. The CDR3 length is 13 residues. Trimming removed 3 bases from V and 4 bases from J, with 9 bases in between. The CDR3 coding sequence is TGTGCCAGCAGCCAGGGTATGGGCACTGAAGCTTTCTTT. Residues: CASSQGMGTEAFF.

This clone was found once. J is TRBJ1-1 and V is TRBV19; D is unclear. V was cut by 4 bases and J by 4 bases, with 10 bases left in between. Germline V gives CDR1 LNHDA, CDR2 SQIVND (reference sequence). CDR3 length: 13 amino acids. CDR3 nucleotide sequence: TGTGCCAGTAGTACCGGCCCTGGCACTGAAGCTTTCTTT. Protein sequence: CASSTGPGTEAFF. Filled out from reference TRBV19 and TRBJ1-1, the complete variable domain reads DGGITQSPKYLFRKEGQNVTLSCEQNLNHDAMYWYRQDPGQGLRLIYYSQIVNDFQKGDIAEGYSVSREKKESFPLTVTSAQKNPTAFYLCASSTGPGTEAFFGQGTRLTVV.

The chain is built from TRBV11-2 and TRBJ1-6, with TRBD1 matching 10 bases. This CDR3 region has 16 residues. The germline CDR1 and CDR2 sequences are SGHAT and FQNNGV. With V trimmed by 5 bases and J by 8 bases, 9 bases remained unmatched. The CDR3 loop is CASSPRDRGLYSPLHF. CDR3 coding DNA: TGTGCCAGCAGCCCCCGGGACAGGGGATTGTATTCACCCCTCCACTTT.

CDR3: CASSLMSRALNSPLHF. As DNA, the CDR3 is TGTGCCAGCAGCTTGATGTCCCGGGCCTTGAATTCACCCCTCCACTTT. V and J are TRBV7-2 and TRBJ1-6; unclear D gene. The germline gives CDR1 SGHTA, CDR2 FQGNSA. The CDR3 sequence is 16 residues long. Trimming shortened V by 3 bases and J by 7 bases, and 16 bases separated the two germline ends.

The chain links TRBV19 to TRBJ1-6, with D unresolved. V lost 1 base, J lost 7 bases, and 11 bases lay in between. This CDR3 has 15 residues. Germline values: CDR1 LNHDA, CDR2 SQIVND (reference sequence). The CDR3 loop is CASSIATGSNSPLHF. CDR3 coding DNA: TGTGCCAGTAGTATAGCTACCGGGAGCAATTCACCCCTCCACTTT.

CDR3 sequence (DNA): TGTGCCAGCAGCCGACCCGGAGTAGAGTATAATTCACCCCTCCACTTT. Its translation is CASSRPGVEYNSPLHF. The genes are TRBV3-1 (or the pseudogene TRBV3-2) and TRBJ1-6; D ambiguous. V was pared by 4 bases and J by 4 bases, with 14 bases between. This CDR3 spans 16 amino acids. Germline V gene lookup returns CDR1 LGHDT and CDR2 YNNKEL (reference sequence).

The chain's CDR3 is CASSQWTANEKLFF. The CDR3 DNA reads as TGTGCCAGCAGCCAATGGACAGCAAATGAAAAACTGTTTTTT. The chain joins TRBV5-8 to TRBJ1-4, with TRBD1 as a possible D gene (6 bases). In germline, CDR1 is SGHTS, CDR2 YDEGEE. Trimming shortened V by 4 bases and J by 5 bases, and 12 bases separated the two germline ends. CDR3 length: 14 amino acids.

Here the CDR3 reads CASSPGQGGREKLFF. CDR3 bases: TGTGCCAGCTCACCCGGACAGGGGGGAAGGGAAAAACTGTTTTTT. This chain links TRBV18 with TRBJ1-4, with 10 bases lining up with TRBD1. Trimming removed 3 bases from V and 8 bases from J; junction bases left unmatched: 6. The germline CDR1 and CDR2 sequences are KGHSH and LQKENI. The CDR3 loop spans 15 amino acids.

This rearrangement joins TRBV3-1 (or the pseudogene TRBV3-2) to TRBJ1-2; D not resolved. CDR1 and CDR2 (germline): LGHDT, YNNKEL (reference sequence). This CDR3 comprises 17 residues. V was clipped by 4 bases and J by 0 bases, with 18 bases between them. The CDR3, as DNA: TGTGCCAGCAGCCTAAACAATCACGAGGCAGCTAACTATGGCTACACCTTC. It translates to CASSLNNHEAANYGYTF.

V and J are TRBV6-5 and TRBJ1-3; D remains ambiguous. In germline, CDR1 is MNHEY, CDR2 SVGAGI. CDR3 length: 14 residues. The V end was cut by 4 bases, the J end by 3 bases, with 10 bases between. This CDR3 reads CASSLSVGGNTIYF. In DNA form, the CDR3 reads TGTGCCAGCAGTTTGTCCGTGGGTGGAAACACCATATATTTT.

The chain employs TRBV3-1 (or the pseudogene TRBV3-2) and TRBJ2-3, with no clear D. Trimming took off 1 base at V and 6 bases at J, with 5 bases between the two ends. Germline CDR1 reads LGHDT; CDR2 reads YNNKEL (reference sequence). CDR3 size: 12 residues. CDR3 DNA sequence: TGTGCCAGCAGCCAAGGGCCTGATACGCAGTATTTT. Its protein product is CASSQGPDTQYF.

This clone was recorded once. The chain is built from TRBV7-8 and TRBJ2-7; possible D gene TRBD2, 5 bases. V shed 0 bases and J shed 4 bases, with 7 bases lying between them. This CDR3 contains 13 residues. Germline CDR1 reads SGHVS; CDR2 reads FQNEAQ. The DNA of the CDR3 is TGTGCCAGCAGCTTAGCGAGGGAATACGAGCAGTACTTC. Its translation: CASSLAREYEQYF.

The V call is TRBV28, the J call TRBJ1-1, with 7 bases aligning to TRBD1. The CDR3 contains 14 residues. CDR1 and CDR2 from the germline V gene are MDHEN and SYDVKM. After removal of 7 bases from V and 1 base from J, the junction contained 6 bases not matched to a gene. The CDR3 DNA sequence: TGTGCCAGCACCGGGACAGTAACGAACACTGAAGCTTTCTTT. It specifies CASTGTVTNTEAFF.

This chain joins TRBV5-8 and TRBJ1-6; D gene unclear. Trimming took off 0 bases at V and 7 bases at J, with 5 bases between the two ends. The germline CDR1 and CDR2 sequences are SGHTS and YDEGEE. The CDR3 has 13 residues. The CDR3 loop reads CASSLVQNSPLHF. The CDR3 nucleotides are TGTGCCAGCAGCTTGGTCCAGAATTCACCCCTCCACTTT.

The V and J genes are TRBV7-2 and TRBJ2-3; 10 nucleotides align to TRBD2. Trimming took 1 base from V and 6 from J; bases not matched to a gene: 7. Looked up from germline, CDR1 is SGHTA and CDR2 is FQGNSA. The CDR3 is 16 residues long. CDR3: CASSLELAGIRDTQYF. As DNA, the CDR3 is TGTGCCAGCAGCTTAGAACTAGCGGGGATCCGGGATACGCAGTATTTT.

This rearrangement joins TRBV11-2 to TRBJ2-1; possible D gene TRBD1, 6 bases. The CDR3 spans 15 residues. In germline, CDR1 is SGHAT, CDR2 FQNNGV. The V gene lost 2 bases and the J gene lost 4 bases, with 12 bases spanning the gap. The CDR3 sequence is CASSLRTALYNEQFF. DNA for the CDR3: TGTGCCAGCAGCTTACGGACAGCCCTTTACAATGAGCAGTTCTTC. The full variable domain, rest sourced from reference TRBV11-2 and TRBJ2-1, is EAGVAQSPRYKIIEKRQSVAFWCNPISGHATLYWYQQILGQGPKLLIQFQNNGVVDDSQLPKDRFSAERLKGVDSTLKIQPAKLEDSAVYLCASSLRTALYNEQFFGPGTRLTVL.

The chain is built from TRBV25-1 and TRBJ2-7; the D is unclear. V was clipped by 10 bases and J by 2 bases, with 6 bases between them. This CDR3 spans 10 amino acids. The germline V gene encodes CDR1 MGHDK and CDR2 SYGVNS. CDR3 protein: CATSAYEQYF. CDR3 DNA sequence: TGTGCCACCTCGGCCTACGAGCAGTACTTC.

The J gene is TRBJ2-7, the V gene TRBV15; TRBD1 matches at 7 bases. J lost 3 bases, V lost 2 bases, and 7 bases had no gene match. The CDR3 is 15 residues long. CDR1 is LNHNV and CDR2 is YYDKDF in the germline V gene (reference sequence). Written as DNA, the CDR3 is TGTGCCACCAGCAGACTTGAGGGGGCGGACTACGAGCAGTACTTC. It specifies CATSRLEGADYEQYF.

The chain recombines TRBV6-5 with TRBJ2-2; 12 nucleotides match TRBD2. Looked up from germline, CDR1 is MNHEY and CDR2 is SVGAGI. The J segment lost 6 bases and the V segment lost 2 bases, leaving 4 bases of the junction unmatched. CDR3 length: 16 amino acids. The chain's CDR3 is CASSYARTSGAGELFF. The CDR3 bases are TGTGCCAGCAGTTACGCCCGGACTAGCGGGGCCGGGGAGCTGTTTTTT.

The V and J genes are TRBV6-5 and TRBJ2-7; D not resolved. Germline CDR1 and CDR2: MNHEY and SVGAGI. This CDR3 contains 15 residues. Trimming took 5 bases from V and 0 from J, leaving 14 bases between them. CDR3 sequence: CASSTRSKSSYEQYF. The CDR3 DNA sequence: TGTGCCAGCAGTACACGCTCAAAGAGCTCCTACGAGCAGTACTTC.

This sequence joins TRBV5-4 and TRBJ1-2; possible D gene TRBD1, 5 bases. V was cut by 1 base and J by 8 bases, with 18 bases left in between. The CDR3 covers 15 residues. Germline values: CDR1 SGHNT, CDR2 YYREEE (reference sequence). The CDR3 nucleotides are TGTGCCAGCAGCTTGATACGGGACTTCCCCCCGGGCTACACCTTC. It yields the protein CASSLIRDFPPGYTF.

This clone was observed a few times. J is TRBJ1-2 and V is TRBV28, with 7 bases aligning to TRBD1. CDR3 size: 15 residues. Germline V gene sequence: CDR1 MDHEN, CDR2 SYDVKM. V dropped 5 bases and J dropped 0; count of bases not matched to a gene: 6. The CDR3 sequence is CASSTSGGPNYGYTF. CDR3 sequence (DNA): TGTGCCAGCAGTACATCAGGGGGGCCTAACTATGGCTACACCTTC.

V is TRBV7-9 and J is TRBJ2-3; D may correspond to TRBD1 or TRBD2 (6 bases each). The V and J ends lost 8 bases and 6 bases respectively, with 12 bases between them. Germline lookup yields CDR1 SEHNR and CDR2 FQNEAQ (reference sequence). CDR3 size: 12 residues. CDR3 amino acids: CASAEGEDTQYF. For the CDR3, the DNA is TGTGCCAGCGCGGAGGGGGAGGATACGCAGTATTTT.

The chain carries TRBV3-1 (or the pseudogene TRBV3-2) and TRBJ2-3; D is unresolved. Between the trimmed V and J ends, which lost 1 base and 10 bases, there was a span of 15 bases. The CDR3 is 14 amino acids. The V gene's germline CDR1 is LGHDT and CDR2 YNNKEL (reference sequence). CDR3 nucleotide sequence: TGTGCCAGCAGCCAAGGGAGTGCTCAGAGTCCGCAGTATTTT. Its translation: CASSQGSAQSPQYF.

This clone appeared once. The genes are TRBV23-1 and TRBJ1-1; no clear D. TRBV23-1 is an ORF, with its function uncertain. This CDR3 spans 11 amino acids. The ends were cut back, 3 bases at V and 5 bases at J, with 4 bases in the middle. The CDR3 spells CASSQTTEAFF. CDR3 in DNA: TGCGCCAGCAGTCAGACAACTGAAGCTTTCTTT.

The chain has TRBV5-5 and TRBJ2-1; D is ambiguous. The CDR3 spans 12 residues. The V gene's germline CDR1 is SGHKS and CDR2 YYEKEE (reference sequence). The ends were cut back, 4 bases at V and 8 bases at J, with 10 bases in the middle. The chain's CDR3 is CASSASFHEQFF. In DNA, the CDR3 is TGTGCCAGCAGCGCTAGTTTCCATGAGCAGTTCTTC.